This TCR beta chain originates from a study of preoperative IRX-2 immunotherapy in early breast cancer. Treatment defined: preoperative locoregional IRX-2 cytokine immunotherapy. This phase Ib study tested locoregional IRX-2 cytokine immunotherapy given before surgery. The CDR3 runs to 14 residues. Germline V gene lookup returns CDR1 KGHSH and CDR2 LQKENI. V shed 4 bases and J shed 5 bases, with 15 bases lying between them. This table comes from immunoSEQ multiplex PCR, and its TCRdb copy is limited to in-frame clones, with some not included. Here the sample spans tens of thousands of clones, 70% to 85% being singletons.

This material was collected from a patient treated with IRX-2 immunotherapy. The TCR originated in a human donor with breast cancer. This chain joins TRBV18 and TRBJ2-7; possibly TRBD2 for D (6 bases). Here the CDR3 reads CASSLGQGGDEQYF. DNA of the CDR3: TGTGCCAGCTCACTAGGGCAGGGAGGAGACGAGCAGTACTTC.